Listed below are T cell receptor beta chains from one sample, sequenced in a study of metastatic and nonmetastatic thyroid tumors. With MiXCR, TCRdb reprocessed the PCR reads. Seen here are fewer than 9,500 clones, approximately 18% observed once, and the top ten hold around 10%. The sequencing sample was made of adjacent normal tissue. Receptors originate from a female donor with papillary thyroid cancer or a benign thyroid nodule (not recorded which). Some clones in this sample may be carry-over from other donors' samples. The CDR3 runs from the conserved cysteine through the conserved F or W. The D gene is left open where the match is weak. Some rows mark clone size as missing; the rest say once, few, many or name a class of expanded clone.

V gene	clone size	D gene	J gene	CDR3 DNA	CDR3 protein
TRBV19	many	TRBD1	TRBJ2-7	TGTGCCAGTAGTAGAGGGGGCGGGTTTAGCTCCTACGAGCAGTACTTC	CASSRGGGFSSYEQYF
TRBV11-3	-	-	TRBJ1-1	TGTGCCAGCAGCTTAGAGGAGTGGAACACTGAAGCTTTCTTT	CASSLEEWNTEAFF
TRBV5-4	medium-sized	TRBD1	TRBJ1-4	TGCGCCAGCAGCTTGGGACAGGGGAATGAAAAACTGTTTTTT	CASSLGQGNEKLFF
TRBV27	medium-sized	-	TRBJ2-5	TGTGCCAGCAGTAGGGGGGGATGGCAAGAGACCCAGTACTTC	CASSRGGWQETQYF
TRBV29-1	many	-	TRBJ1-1	TGCAGCGCTTCGGACACCTTGAACACTGAAGCTTTCTTT	CSASDTLNTEAFF
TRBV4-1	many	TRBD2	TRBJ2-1	TGCGCCAGCAGCCAAGCTAGCGGGAGGGGTTACAATGAGCAGTTCTTC	CASSQASGRGYNEQFF
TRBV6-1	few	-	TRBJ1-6	TGTGCCAGCAGGGGAGATGGTTCACCCCTCCACTTT	CASRGDGSPLHF
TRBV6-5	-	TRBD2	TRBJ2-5	TGTGCCAGCGGTTACTCGAAAGCTAGCGGAGGGACCCAGTACTTC	CASGYSKASGGTQYF
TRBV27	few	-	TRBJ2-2	TGTGCCAGCAGTTTATCGTACACGGGCAGGGTCGGGGAGCTGTTTTTT	CASSLSYTGRVGELFF
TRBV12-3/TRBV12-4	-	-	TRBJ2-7	TGTGCCAGCAGTTCCAGCACGGGCACCTACGAGCAGTACTTC	CASSSSTGTYEQYF
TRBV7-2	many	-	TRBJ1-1	TGTGCCAGCAGCCGTGACAGGAACACTGAAGCTTTCTTT	CASSRDRNTEAFF
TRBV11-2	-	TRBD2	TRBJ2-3	TGTGCCAGCAGCTTAGATGGAGCGGGGGGGTCGGATACGCAGTATTTT	CASSLDGAGGSDTQYF
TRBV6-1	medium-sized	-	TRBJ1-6	TGTGCCAGCAGTGCGTCAGAACATAATTCACCCCTCCACTTT	CASSASEHNSPLHF
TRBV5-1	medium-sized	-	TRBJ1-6	TGCGCCAGCAGCTTGGCCGGGGGAGGCTCCTATAATTCACCCCTCCACTTT	CASSLAGGGSYNSPLHF
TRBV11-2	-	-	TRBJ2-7	TGTGCCAGCAGCTCCGAGGGCTTTAGGCAGTACTTC	CASSSEGFRQYF
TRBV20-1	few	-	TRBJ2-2	TGCAGTGCCCGCATGGGCGGAGACACCGGGGAGCTGTTTTTT	CSARMGGDTGELFF
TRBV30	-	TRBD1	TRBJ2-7	TGTGCCTGGAGTGTTCGGGACAGGGTCAACGAGCAGTACTTC	CAWSVRDRVNEQYF
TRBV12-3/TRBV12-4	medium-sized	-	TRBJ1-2	TGTGCCAGCAGTTTAGAGGGGCGCGGCTACACCTTC	CASSLEGRGYTF
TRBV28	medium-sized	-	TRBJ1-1	TGTGCCAGCAGCACCGGAGTATTAGCTGAAGCTTTCTTT	CASSTGVLAEAFF
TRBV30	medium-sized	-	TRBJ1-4	TGTGCCTGGAGCCGGGACCGAAATGAAAAACTGTTTTTT	CAWSRDRNEKLFF
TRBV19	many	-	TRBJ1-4	TGTGCCAGTAGTGATTTGGCAGGGGAAAAACTGTTTTTT	CASSDLAGEKLFF
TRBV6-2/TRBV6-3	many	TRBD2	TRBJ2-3	TGTGCCAGCAGTCGACTAGCGGGGTTGCGGACAGATACGCAGTATTTT	CASSRLAGLRTDTQYF
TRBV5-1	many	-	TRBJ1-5	TGCGCCAGCAGCTTGGGACTAGCGGGAGGCACAGATACGCAGCATTTT	CASSLGLAGGTDTQHF
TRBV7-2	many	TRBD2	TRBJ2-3	TGTGCCAGCAGGATAGCGGGGGGGCCGGGAGATACGCAGTATTTT	CASRIAGGPGDTQYF
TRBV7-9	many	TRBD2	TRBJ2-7	TGTGCCAGCAGCTTAGAGGGCGGGAGGTCCTCTAGAGAGCAGTACTTC	CASSLEGGRSSREQYF
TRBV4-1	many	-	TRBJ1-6	TGCGCCAGCAGCCAAGGAGTGCAGGGGACCCATCGGAATTCACCCCTCCACTTT	CASSQGVQGTHRNSPLHF
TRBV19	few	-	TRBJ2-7	TGTGCCAGTAGTAGGGACTTTAACTACGAGCAGTACTTC	CASSRDFNYEQYF
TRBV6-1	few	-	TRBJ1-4	TGTGCCAGCAGTGATGAACCCGCAACTAATGAAAAACTGTTTTTT	CASSDEPATNEKLFF
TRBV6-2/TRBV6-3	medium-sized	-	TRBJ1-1	TGTGCCAGCAGTTTTGAAGGGGGTAGGACTGAAGCTTTCTTT	CASSFEGGRTEAFF
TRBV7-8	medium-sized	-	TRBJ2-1	TGTGCCAGCAGCCCGGCCGGGGACCCCTACAATGAGCAGTTCTTC	CASSPAGDPYNEQFF
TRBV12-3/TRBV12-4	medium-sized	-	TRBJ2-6	TGTGCCAGCAGTCTCAGGGGTGGGGGGGCCAACGTCCTGACTTTC	CASSLRGGGANVLTF
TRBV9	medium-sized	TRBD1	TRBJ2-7	TGTGCCAGCAGCATCGACAGGGGGCAAGAGCAGTACTTC	CASSIDRGQEQYF
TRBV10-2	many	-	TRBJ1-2	TGCGCCACCGCGGACAGACCTAACTATGGCTACACCTTC	CATADRPNYGYTF
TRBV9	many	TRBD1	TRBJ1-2	TGTGCCAGCAGCGGACAGGGCTATGGCTACACCTTC	CASSGQGYGYTF
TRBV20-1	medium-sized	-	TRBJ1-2	TGCAGTGCTAGGACAGGCTCCTGGGGCTACACCTTC	CSARTGSWGYTF
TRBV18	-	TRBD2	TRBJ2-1	TGTGCCAGCTCACCAGAGCGGGGCAGCTCCTACAATGAGCAGTTCTTC	CASSPERGSSYNEQFF
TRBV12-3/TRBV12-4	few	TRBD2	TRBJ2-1	TGTGCCATCAGTTTATACGGCGGGAGCTCCTACAATGAGCAGCTCTTC	CAISLYGGSSYNEQLF
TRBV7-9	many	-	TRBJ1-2	TGTGCCAGCAGCTTAGAGCTCTATGGCTACACCTTC	CASSLELYGYTF
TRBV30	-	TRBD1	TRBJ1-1	TGTGCCTGGAGGAGGACAGGGAGGAACACTGAAGCTTTCTTT	CAWRRTGRNTEAFF
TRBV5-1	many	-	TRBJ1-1	TGCGCCAGCTCAGGGCCTAACACTGAAGCTTTCTTT	CASSGPNTEAFF
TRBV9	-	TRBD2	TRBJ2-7	TGTGCCAGCAGCCCAGGACTAGCGGGAGAGTCCTACGAGCAGTACTTC	CASSPGLAGESYEQYF
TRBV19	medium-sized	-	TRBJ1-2	TGTGCCAGTAGTTTCCCAGGAGCCTATGGCTACACCTTC	CASSFPGAYGYTF
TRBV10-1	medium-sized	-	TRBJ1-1	TGCGCCAGCAGTGAGTTAACGGGAGGCACTGAAGCTTTCTTT	CASSELTGGTEAFF
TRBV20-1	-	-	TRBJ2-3	TGCAGTGCTAGTAGGGATACGCAGTATTTT	CSASRDTQYF
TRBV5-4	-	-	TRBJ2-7	TGCGCCAGCAGCTTGGTCGGCCCTGCAGTTACCATCTCCTACGAGCAGTACTTC	CASSLVGPAVTISYEQYF
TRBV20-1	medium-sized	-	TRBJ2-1	TGCAGTGCAGTTGGGAGCTCCTACAATGAGCAGTTCTTC	CSAVGSSYNEQFF
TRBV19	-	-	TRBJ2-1	TGTGCCAGTAGTATTTTGACCCAGGGCTATGAGCAGTTCTTC	CASSILTQGYEQFF
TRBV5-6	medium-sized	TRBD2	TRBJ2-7	TGTGCCAGCAGCTGGACTAGCGGGGGGCGGAACGAGCAGTACTTC	CASSWTSGGRNEQYF
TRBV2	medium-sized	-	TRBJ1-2	TGTGCCAGCGGACGACAGGAAAACTATGGCTACACCTTC	CASGRQENYGYTF
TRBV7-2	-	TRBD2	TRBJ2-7	TGTGCCAGCAGCAGGACTAGCGACTACGAGCAGTACTTC	CASSRTSDYEQYF
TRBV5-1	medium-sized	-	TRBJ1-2	TGCGCCAGCAGCTTCATTCCGGCGGGTTTTAGTGACTATGGCTACACCTTC	CASSFIPAGFSDYGYTF
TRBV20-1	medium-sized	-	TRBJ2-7	TGCAGTGCTAGAGATATCGTGACAGACCCCTACGAGCAGTACTTC	CSARDIVTDPYEQYF
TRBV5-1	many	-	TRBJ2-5	TGCGCCAGCAGCTTGTGGGGGAGAGGAGAGACCCAGTACTTC	CASSLWGRGETQYF
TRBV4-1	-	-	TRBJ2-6	TGCGCCAGCAGCCAAGGACACTCTGGGGCCAACGTCCTGACTTTC	CASSQGHSGANVLTF
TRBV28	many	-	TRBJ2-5	TGTGCCAGCAGTTTTTTAATCGGGTTGGGGGGGCGTGGAGAGACCCAGTACTTC	CASSFLIGLGGRGETQYF
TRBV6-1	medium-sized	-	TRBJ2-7	TGTGCCAGCATGGACTCCCTCTACGAGCAGTACTTC	CASMDSLYEQYF